This T cell receptor (beta chain) was documented in a study of blood T cells in healthy people across ages. Regarding the study as a whole: Greater diversity and more naive CD4+ cells were seen in long-lived donors than in aged donors. Diversity figures based on one million T cells were deemed too low.

Comments on this clonotype: Its antigen is unidentified.

Together with a sample-barcoded 5' primer, a J-beta primer mix was included in a second PCR lasting about 7 to 11 cycles. One entry per CDR3 protein results from TCRdb running MiXCR on the 5' RACE reads. The data contain under 1 million distinct CDR3 sequences, under 45% of them seen just once; the ten biggest clones take up around 21%. This CDR3 comprises 15 residues. CDR1 is MNHEY and CDR2 is SVGEGT in the germline V gene. Between the trimmed V and J ends, which lost 8 bases and 10 bases, there was a span of 21 bases. Sequenced material: blood. The chain is built from TRBV6-2 or TRBV6-3 and TRBJ1-6; possible D gene TRBD1, 5 bases. The clonotype was recovered from a man between 60 and 75 years old in good health. Here the CDR3 reads CASLSTGRRGSPLHF. In nucleotides, the CDR3 is TGTGCCAGCCTGTCGACGGGACGGCGGGGGTCACCCCTCCACTTT.